These T cell receptor beta chains were read from a single sample in a study of blood T cells in healthy people across ages. One entry per CDR3 protein results from TCRdb running MiXCR on the 5' RACE reads. The sample consists of about 1,500,000 distinct CDR3 sequences, about 43% of them appearing once. Sequencing used blood. These receptors were collected from a woman aged 18-29 years in good health. The CDR3 runs from the conserved cysteine through the conserved F or W. D genes are given only for firm matches. The size field is filled for only some rows; it gives once, few, many or a size class.

DNA: TGTGCCAGCAGTTTTTTAAGACTAGCGTTCTCCTACGAGCAGTACTTC; CDR3: CASSFLRLAFSYEQYF; V: TRBV27; D: TRBD2; J: TRBJ2-7; size: -; length: 16
DNA: TGTGCCAGCAGCTTCCGATTTGGGGGGAATAGAGATACGCAGTATTTT; CDR3: CASSFRFGGNRDTQYF; V: TRBV13; D: -; J: TRBJ2-3; size: -; length: 16
DNA: TGCAGTGCCCCCGGGACACCTACCGGGGAGCTGTTTTTT; CDR3: CSAPGTPTGELFF; V: TRBV20-1; D: -; J: TRBJ2-2; size: -; length: 13
DNA: TGCAGCGTTGGCGGGCAGGGGAGGAAGGATGGCTACACCTTC; CDR3: CSVGGQGRKDGYTF; V: TRBV29-1; D: -; J: TRBJ1-2; size: many; length: 14
DNA: TGTGCCAGCAGACCTACGGGACAGGGTTTATACGAGCAGTACTTC; CDR3: CASRPTGQGLYEQYF; V: TRBV2; D: TRBD1; J: TRBJ2-7; size: -; length: 15
DNA: TGTGCCAGCAGTGTGCCCAGGGGGGGAACCCACAATCAGCCCCAGCATTTT; CDR3: CASSVPRGGTHNQPQHF; V: TRBV2; D: TRBD1; J: TRBJ1-5; size: -; length: 17
DNA: TGTGCCAGCAGCCCGTGGGTGGCAGGATCTCCTGAAGCTTTCTTT; CDR3: CASSPWVAGSPEAFF; V: TRBV5-6; D: -; J: TRBJ1-1; size: -; length: 15
DNA: TGTGCCAGCAGTTTATACAGGGGCCAGCAAGAGACCCAGTACTTC; CDR3: CASSLYRGQQETQYF; V: TRBV12-3/TRBV12-4; D: TRBD1; J: TRBJ2-5; size: -; length: 15
DNA: TGTGCCAGCTCACCACCGTGGATAGGTACGCAGTATTTT; CDR3: CASSPPWIGTQYF; V: TRBV18; D: -; J: TRBJ2-3; size: -; length: 13
DNA: TGTGCTAGTTGGGGCCGGCGGGACAGGGATAAAGGGTCGCAAGAGACCCAGTACTTC; CDR3: CASWGRRDRDKGSQETQYF; V: TRBV12-5; D: TRBD1; J: TRBJ2-5; size: -; length: 19
DNA: TGTGCCAGCAAGCGGGAGGGTTCCTACAATGAGCAGTTCTTC; CDR3: CASKREGSYNEQFF; V: TRBV2; D: TRBD2; J: TRBJ2-1; size: -; length: 14
DNA: TGCGCCAGCAGTTGGACGTTGGGCACTGGGAATGAGCAGTACTTC; CDR3: CASSWTLGTGNEQYF; V: TRBV5-1; D: -; J: TRBJ2-7; size: -; length: 15
DNA: TGTGCCAGCAGCGACCAGACAGGTCCCAACCTACTATATTTT; CDR3: CASSDQTGPNLLYF; V: TRBV7-2; D: -; J: TRBJ1-3; size: -; length: 14
DNA: TGTGCCAGCAGTCCACAGGGGGAGGGTAGCAATGAGCAGTTCTTC; CDR3: CASSPQGEGSNEQFF; V: TRBV11-2; D: -; J: TRBJ2-1; size: few; length: 15
DNA: TGTGCCACCAGCAGAGGGACAGGGGCTTTTTACGAGCAGTACTTC; CDR3: CATSRGTGAFYEQYF; V: TRBV15; D: TRBD1; J: TRBJ2-7; size: few; length: 15
DNA: TGTGCCAGCAGTTACTCTTCGGGGCAGCCCCAGCATTTT; CDR3: CASSYSSGQPQHF; V: TRBV6-6; D: -; J: TRBJ1-5; size: few; length: 13
DNA: TGCAGTGCTCCCGAGCAAACAGATACGCAGTATTTT; CDR3: CSAPEQTDTQYF; V: TRBV20-1; D: -; J: TRBJ2-3; size: -; length: 12
DNA: TGCGCCAGCAGCTTGGATCGGACAGGGGGCAATGAAAAACTGTTTTTT; CDR3: CASSLDRTGGNEKLFF; V: TRBV5-1; D: TRBD1; J: TRBJ1-4; size: -; length: 16
DNA: TGTGCCTGGAGTCGCCTGAGCACTAATGAAAAACTGTTTTTT; CDR3: CAWSRLSTNEKLFF; V: TRBV30; D: -; J: TRBJ1-4; size: few; length: 14
DNA: TGCGCCAGCAGCTTTATGGCAGGGGGCATCGGCGGGGAGCTGTTTTTT; CDR3: CASSFMAGGIGGELFF; V: TRBV5-1; D: TRBD1; J: TRBJ2-2; size: -; length: 16
DNA: TGTGCCAGCCCCGTTAGCGGGGGGTCCTACAATGAGCAGTTCTTC; CDR3: CASPVSGGSYNEQFF; V: TRBV2; D: TRBD2; J: TRBJ2-1; size: -; length: 15
DNA: TGCGCCAGCAGCCACCCCTTGATAGCGGGAGCGGCAGATACGCAGTATTTT; CDR3: CASSHPLIAGAADTQYF; V: TRBV5-1; D: TRBD2; J: TRBJ2-3; size: few; length: 17
DNA: TGTGCCATCAGCGTTCAGGGGGTAGGCTATGGCTACACCTTC; CDR3: CAISVQGVGYGYTF; V: TRBV10-3; D: TRBD1; J: TRBJ1-2; size: -; length: 14
DNA: TGCAGTGCTAGCGACGGACTAGCAAAATACGAGCAGTACTTC; CDR3: CSASDGLAKYEQYF; V: TRBV20-1; D: TRBD2; J: TRBJ2-7; size: few; length: 14
DNA: TGCAGCGTTGTAGTCTGGGAGGAGCAGTTCTTC; CDR3: CSVVVWEEQFF; V: TRBV29-1; D: -; J: TRBJ2-1; size: few; length: 11
DNA: TGTGCCAGCAGTGACGCTGCAGGGGTCTACGAGCAGTACTTC; CDR3: CASSDAAGVYEQYF; V: TRBV25-1; D: -; J: TRBJ2-7; size: few; length: 14
DNA: TGTGCCAGCAGTTACTCGTGGCTAGCGGGGTCTTACGAGCAGTACTTC; CDR3: CASSYSWLAGSYEQYF; V: TRBV6-5; D: TRBD2; J: TRBJ2-7; size: few; length: 16
DNA: TGTGCCAGCAGTGAGCACAGGGGATATGGCTACACCTTC; CDR3: CASSEHRGYGYTF; V: TRBV6-1; D: TRBD1; J: TRBJ1-2; size: -; length: 13
DNA: TGTGCCGGCAGTTACTCGAGTCTGTTCCAGGGGTCCTACGAGCAGTACTTC; CDR3: CAGSYSSLFQGSYEQYF; V: TRBV6-2/TRBV6-3; D: -; J: TRBJ2-7; size: -; length: 17
DNA: TGTGCCACCCGGGGGGATACTAACTATGGCTACACCTTC; CDR3: CATRGDTNYGYTF; V: TRBV10-3; D: -; J: TRBJ1-2; size: many; length: 13
DNA: TGTGCCAGCAGCCAAGGGCCGGAGGGTCAGCCCCAGCATTTT; CDR3: CASSQGPEGQPQHF; V: TRBV3-1; D: -; J: TRBJ1-5; size: -; length: 14
DNA: TGCGCCAGCAGCTTGGTCCCTAGCGGGGGTGGTTTCTCCTACAATGAGCAGTTCTTC; CDR3: CASSLVPSGGGFSYNEQFF; V: TRBV5-1; D: TRBD2; J: TRBJ2-1; size: few; length: 19
DNA: TGTGCCAGCAGCTCGGCCTCTAGCGGGCCTCAAGAGACCCAGTACTTC; CDR3: CASSSASSGPQETQYF; V: TRBV7-2; D: TRBD2; J: TRBJ2-5; size: few; length: 16
DNA: TGTGCCAGGCTTGGCCTTTACGAGCAGTACTTC; CDR3: CARLGLYEQYF; V: TRBV21-1; D: -; J: TRBJ2-7; size: -; length: 11
DNA: TGCGCCAGCAGCTTACCGGGGGAGACCTACGAGCAGTACTTC; CDR3: CASSLPGETYEQYF; V: TRBV5-1; D: -; J: TRBJ2-7; size: -; length: 14
DNA: TGTGCCAGCAGCCCTACCGGGACTGGGAACAATGGGCAGTTCTTC; CDR3: CASSPTGTGNNGQFF; V: TRBV7-9; D: -; J: TRBJ2-1; size: once; length: 15
DNA: TGTGCCAGCAGCCAAGATCCGGGCGGGGGCACAGAGACGCAGTATTTT; CDR3: CASSQDPGGGTETQYF; V: TRBV4-2; D: -; J: TRBJ2-3; size: -; length: 16
DNA: TGTGCCAGCAGTCCGAGGGACAGGGGGGACACAGATACGCAGTATTTT; CDR3: CASSPRDRGDTDTQYF; V: TRBV6-1; D: TRBD1; J: TRBJ2-3; size: -; length: 16
DNA: TGTGCCAGCAGCTTCAAGACAGGGAGTGGCTACACCTTC; CDR3: CASSFKTGSGYTF; V: TRBV7-2; D: TRBD1; J: TRBJ1-2; size: once; length: 13
DNA: TGTGCCAGCACCCTCGACAGCCAAGAGACCCAGTACTTC; CDR3: CASTLDSQETQYF; V: TRBV12-3/TRBV12-4; D: -; J: TRBJ2-5; size: few; length: 13
DNA: TGTGCCAGCCGCGAGACAGTGAACACTGAAGCTTTCTTT; CDR3: CASRETVNTEAFF; V: TRBV27; D: -; J: TRBJ1-1; size: once; length: 13
DNA: TGTGCCAGCACCCACATTAGGGCAGACACCGGGGAGCTGTTTTTT; CDR3: CASTHIRADTGELFF; V: TRBV6-5; D: -; J: TRBJ2-2; size: once; length: 15